This T cell receptor (beta chain) came from a study of blood T cells in healthy people across ages. Sample-barcoded 5' priming and a J-beta primer mix drove a second PCR of about 7 to 11 cycles. MiXCR was run by TCRdb on the 5' RACE reads, yielding one entry per CDR3 protein. The sample lists hundreds of thousands of distinct CDR3 sequences; nearly 60% were seen once. The CDR3 covers 16 residues. The V gene lost 5 bases and the J gene lost 2 bases, with 17 bases spanning the gap. Per germline, CDR1 SEHNR and CDR2 FQNEAQ (reference sequence). The sample comprised blood. The chain employs TRBV7-9 and TRBJ2-3; maybe TRBD2 (6 bases). The sequence came from a man aged 25 to 45 in good health. Here the CDR3 DNA reads TGTGCCAGCAGCGACGGGGCGGCGGGGTACACAGATACGCAGTATTTT. As protein: CASSDGAAGYTDTQYF.